This T cell receptor beta chain was sequenced in a study of cytomegalovirus exposure and HLA in healthy donors. Germline V gene lookup returns CDR1 SGHAT and CDR2 FQDESV (reference sequence). The V and J ends lost 5 bases and 4 bases, in that order; junction bases with no gene match: 6. The CDR3 has 14 residues. The study ran its PCR with 60 Vbeta and 13 Jbeta primers. TCRdb's table, derived via immunoSEQ multiplex PCR, lists solely in-frame clones and lacks some. The repertoire holds 160,000 or so clones, with 79% as singletons. V gene TRBV11-1 combines with J gene TRBJ1-1; 8 bases map to TRBD1. This TCR came from a middle-aged woman in good health and CMV-seronegative. Specimen: PBMCs. CDR3 DNA sequence: TGTGCCAGCAGCCCACGGACAGGGATCACTGAAGCTTTCTTT. Protein product: CASSPRTGITEAFF.